The clone carrying this T cell receptor beta chain was observed a handful of times. The antigen is not known. The CDR3 has 14 residues. Germline assignment: CDR1 MNHEY and CDR2 SVGAGI. Deletions cut 4 bases from V and 7 bases from J, with 16 bases between. The data were taken from a study of persistence of HIV-infected CD4 T cells. In the study overall: Donors were ART-treated; their CMV- and Gag-responding CD4+ T cells were isolated. Study outcomes and limitations: Degenerate expanded CDR3beta sequences were enriched among CMV- and Gag-responding cells.

Lysates of CMV-infected fibroblasts at around 10 ug/mL stimulated these cells. Sorted nonresponding memory CD4+ T cells were CD40L-negative, CD69-negative, CD45RO-high. For approximately 20 hours, CD8-depleted PBMCs received anti-CD28/CD49d costimulation, a CD40-blocking antibody and enfuvirtide. This was the immunoSEQ version 4 assay in survey mode. TCRdb keeps only in-frame clones here, not all; method: immunoSEQ multiplex PCR. The data show about 50,000 clones, approximately 72% seen once. The sequenced sample was CD4+ T cells sorted from PBMCs after approximately 19-hour stimulation, obtained from a patient who received antiretroviral therapy. The chain has TRBV6-5 and TRBJ1-1; possible D gene TRBD1, 6 bases. This TCR was sampled from an adult man with HIV who was CMV-seropositive. The CDR3 sequence: CASSFRGLYGEAFF. The CDR3 nucleotides read TGTGCCAGCAGTTTTAGGGGGTTGTATGGTGAAGCTTTCTTT.